The present T cell receptor beta chain was sequenced within a study of cytomegalovirus exposure and HLA in healthy donors. In the case of this clone: Antigen specificity is unknown.

Points from the study as a whole: TCR beta chain V- and J-gene trimming was linked, in a later analysis, to a missense variant in DCLRE1C. Analyzed later, most CMV-associated TCR beta chains appeared HLA-restricted.

Looked up from germline, CDR1 is SGHTA and CDR2 is FQGTGA. This CDR3 spans 14 amino acids. Germline trimming cut 4 bases from V and 5 bases from J; bases unmatched to any gene: 5. Vbeta (60) and Jbeta (13) primers were used in the PCR. Repertoires were generated with immunoSEQ multiplex PCR, while TCRdb's copy carries only in-frame clones and drops some. In the table there are about 200,000 clones, around 85% of which are singletons. The source of this sequence is a man aged 50-59 years in good health and CMV-seronegative. V usage is TRBV7-3 and J usage is TRBJ2-7; TRBD2 aligns across 10 bases. The specimen sequenced was PBMCs. CDR3 sequence: CASSSQSGGDEQYF. The CDR3 coding sequence is TGTGCCAGCAGCTCTCAGAGCGGGGGGGACGAGCAGTACTTC.